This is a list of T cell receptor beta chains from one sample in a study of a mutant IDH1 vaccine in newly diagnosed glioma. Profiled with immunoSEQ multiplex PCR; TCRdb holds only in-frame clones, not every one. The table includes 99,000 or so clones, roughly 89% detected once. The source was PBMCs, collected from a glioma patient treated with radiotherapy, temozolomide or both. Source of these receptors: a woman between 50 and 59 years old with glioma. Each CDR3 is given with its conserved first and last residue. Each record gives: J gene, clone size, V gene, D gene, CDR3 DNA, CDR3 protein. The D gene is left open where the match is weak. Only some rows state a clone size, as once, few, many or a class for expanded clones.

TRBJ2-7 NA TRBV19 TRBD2 TGTGCCAGTAGTATAGTAACTAGCGGGAGCTACGAGCAGTACTTC CASSIVTSGSYEQYF
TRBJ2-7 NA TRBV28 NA TGTGCCAGCAGTTTTCCCGGATACGAGCAGTACTTC CASSFPGYEQYF
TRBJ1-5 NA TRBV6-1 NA TGTGCCAGCACCGGGGGGTCCCGCAATCAGCCCCAGCATTTT CASTGGSRNQPQHF
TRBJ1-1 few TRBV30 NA TGTGCCTGCCGCACAGGGATCACTGAAGCTTTCTTT CACRTGITEAFF
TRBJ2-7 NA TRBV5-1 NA TGCGCCAGCAGCCTGCAACACGTTGAGCAGTACTTC CASSLQHVEQYF
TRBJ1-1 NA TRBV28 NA TGTGCCAGCAGTGGCCCAGGAGGGAAGAGCACTGAAGCTTTCTTT CASSGPGGKSTEAFF
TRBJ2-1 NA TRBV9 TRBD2 TGTGCCAGCAGCGAGACTAGCCAAGCCTACAATGAGCAGTTCTTC CASSETSQAYNEQFF
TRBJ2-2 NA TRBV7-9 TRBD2 TGTGCCAGCAGCTTCTCTAGCGGGAGGGTCACCGGGGAGCTGTTTTTT CASSFSSGRVTGELFF
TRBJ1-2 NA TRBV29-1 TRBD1 TGCAGCGTTCTCCCATATGGGACAGCAAGCCGGAGATATGGCTACACCTTC CSVLPYGTASRRYGYTF
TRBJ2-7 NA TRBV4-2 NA TGTGCCAGCAGCGTAGGGACGGATTCCTACGAGCAGTACTTC CASSVGTDSYEQYF
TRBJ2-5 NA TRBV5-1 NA TGCGCCAGCAGCTCGACTGGGGGGCTCGCTTATGAGACCCAGTACTTC CASSSTGGLAYETQYF
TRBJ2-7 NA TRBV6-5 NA TGTGCCAGCAGAGGCCCAGGGCGTTCCTACGAGCAGTACTTC CASRGPGRSYEQYF
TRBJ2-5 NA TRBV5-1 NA TGCGCCAGCAGCTTGGCCAGCCAAACAGCGGAGACCCAGTACTTC CASSLASQTAETQYF
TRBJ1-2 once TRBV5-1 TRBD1 TGCGCCAGCAGCGGGACAGGGGGCGGTAACTATGGCTACACCTTC CASSGTGGGNYGYTF
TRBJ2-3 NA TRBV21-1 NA TGTGCCAGCAGCGTCCGGGACAGGGAAAAAGATACGCAGTATTTT CASSVRDREKDTQYF
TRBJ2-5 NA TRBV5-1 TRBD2 TGCGCCAGCAGGGGGGGACTACCCGATCGCGAAGAGACCCAGTACTTC CASRGGLPDREETQYF
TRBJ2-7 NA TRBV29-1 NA TGCAGCGTTGATAAAGGGGGCGGGAGCTACGAGCAGTACTTC CSVDKGGGSYEQYF
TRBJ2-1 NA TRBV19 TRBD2 TGTGCCAGTAGTCAACTAGCGGGAAGTTTTAGGGGTGAGCAGTTCTTC CASSQLAGSFRGEQFF
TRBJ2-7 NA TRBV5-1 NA TGCGCCAGCAGCTTGGGATCATCTGGGGGCAGCTACGAGCAGTACTTC CASSLGSSGGSYEQYF
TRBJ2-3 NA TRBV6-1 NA TGTGCCAGCAGCCGGACAGTCTTGACAGATACGCAGTATTTT CASSRTVLTDTQYF
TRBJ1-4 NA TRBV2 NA TGTGCCAGCTCTCGGGCGGCCCGTAATGAAAAACTGTTTTTT CASSRAARNEKLFF
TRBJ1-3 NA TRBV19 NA TGTGCCAGTAGTGCAACAGTCTCTTCTGGAAACACCATATATTTT CASSATVSSGNTIYF
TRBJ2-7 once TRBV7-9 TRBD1 TGTGCCAGCAGCTGGGACCGGGACAGATCCTACGAGCAGTACTTC CASSWDRDRSYEQYF
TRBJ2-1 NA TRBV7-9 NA TGTGCCAGCAGCTTAGCGCGCTACAATGAGCAGTTCTTC CASSLARYNEQFF
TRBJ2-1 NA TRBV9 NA TGTGCCAGCAGCCCCCACATTACAAGATTCTACAATGAGCAGTTCTTC CASSPHITRFYNEQFF
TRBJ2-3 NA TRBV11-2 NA TGTGCCAGCAGCGCCTGGCGCACAGATACGCAGTATTTT CASSAWRTDTQYF
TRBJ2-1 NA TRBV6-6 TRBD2 TGTGCCAGCAGTTACCGTGCTAGCGGGAGGGCCGATGAGCAGTTCTTC CASSYRASGRADEQFF
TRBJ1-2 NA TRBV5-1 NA TGCGCCAGCAGCTTTGACGGACAGCCTGGATGGGGCTATGGCTACACCTTC CASSFDGQPGWGYGYTF
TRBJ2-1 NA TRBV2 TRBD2 TGTGCCAGCAGCCTGGGACTAGCGGAATACAATGAGCAGTTCTTC CASSLGLAEYNEQFF
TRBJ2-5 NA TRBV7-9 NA TGTGCCAGCAGCCTAGGCCACAGCCAAGAGACCCAGTACTTC CASSLGHSQETQYF
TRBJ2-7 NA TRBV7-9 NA TGTGCCAGCAGCTCGACTAGTTCGTACGAGCAGTACTTC CASSSTSSYEQYF
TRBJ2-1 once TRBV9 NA TGTGCCAGCAGCCCGGGGGACTCCGGCTATGAGCAGTTCTTC CASSPGDSGYEQFF
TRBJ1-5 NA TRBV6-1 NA TGTGCCAGCCAAGCCGGGACAATTAGCAATCAGCCCCAGCATTTT CASQAGTISNQPQHF
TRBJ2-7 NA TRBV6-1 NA TGTGCCAGCAGTCCCCAGCGGTACGAGCAGTACTTC CASSPQRYEQYF
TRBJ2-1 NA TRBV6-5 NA TGTGCCAGCAGCCCGCTAGGAGTTGAGCAGTTCTTC CASSPLGVEQFF
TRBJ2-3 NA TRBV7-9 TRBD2 TGTGCCAGCAGTCTTACCGGGGGACTAGCGGGGGTCACAGATACGCAGTATTTT CASSLTGGLAGVTDTQYF
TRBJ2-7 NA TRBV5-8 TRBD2 TGTGCCAGCAGCTTTCTAGCGGGCTCCGCCGAGCAGTACTTC CASSFLAGSAEQYF
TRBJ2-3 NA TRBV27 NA TGTGCCAGCAGTTTCGGAGGGAGGACCGCAGATACGCAGTATTTT CASSFGGRTADTQYF
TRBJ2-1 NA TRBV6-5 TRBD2 TGTGCCAGCGGGCTAGCGGGACCGACCTACAATGAGCAGTTCTTC CASGLAGPTYNEQFF
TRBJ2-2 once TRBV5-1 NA TGCGCCAGCAGCTTGGGAGGTTTCACCGGGGAGCTGTTTTTT CASSLGGFTGELFF
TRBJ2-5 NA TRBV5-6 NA TGTGCCAGCAGCCACACCGGGCGGGAAGGGGAGACCCAGTACTTC CASSHTGREGETQYF
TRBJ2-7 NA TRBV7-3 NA TGTGCCAGCAGCCAGGGCGGGGACCACGAGCAGTACTTC CASSQGGDHEQYF
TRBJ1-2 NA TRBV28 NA TGTGCCAGCAGTTCCCCAGGGGTGAACTATGGCTACACCTTC CASSSPGVNYGYTF
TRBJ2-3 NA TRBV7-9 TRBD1 TGTGCCAGCAGCACCCTCGGGACAGAACCCACAGATACGCAGTATTTT CASSTLGTEPTDTQYF
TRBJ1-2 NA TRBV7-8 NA TGTGCCAGCAGCCAACAGGCCACTAACTATGGCTACACCTTC CASSQQATNYGYTF
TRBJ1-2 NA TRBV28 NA TGTGCCAGCAGGGAACAGGGTTATGGCTACACCTTC CASREQGYGYTF
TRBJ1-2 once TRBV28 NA TGTGCCAGCAGTTTAATGGCAACTAACTATGGCTACACCTTC CASSLMATNYGYTF
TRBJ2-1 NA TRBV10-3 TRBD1 TGTGCCATCAGTGAGTCGTCAGGGGGTGGGTCCTACAATGAGCAGTTCTTC CAISESSGGGSYNEQFF
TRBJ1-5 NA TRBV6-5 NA TGTGCCAGCAGGCTATATAGCAATCAGCCCCAGCATTTT CASRLYSNQPQHF
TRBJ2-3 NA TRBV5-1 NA TGCGCCAGCAGCAACTCAAGGGGGGTTGGCGACACAGATACGCAGTATTTT CASSNSRGVGDTDTQYF
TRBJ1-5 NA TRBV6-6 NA TGTGCCAGCAGTCCCAGGGGTCCGAATCAGCCCCAGCATTTT CASSPRGPNQPQHF
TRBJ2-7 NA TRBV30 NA TGTGCCTGGAGGCAGGACTCCTACGAGCAGTACTTC CAWRQDSYEQYF
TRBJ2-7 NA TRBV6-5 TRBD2 TGTGCCAGCACCCCAGGACTAGCGGGAATCGGCGAGCAGTACTTC CASTPGLAGIGEQYF
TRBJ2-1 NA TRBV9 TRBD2 TGTGCCAGCAGCGTAGCTAGCGGGAGACACTACAATGAGCAGTTCTTC CASSVASGRHYNEQFF
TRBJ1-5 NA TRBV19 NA TGTGCCAGTAGTATACAAACTAATCAGCCCCAGCATTTT CASSIQTNQPQHF
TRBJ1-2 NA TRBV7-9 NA TGTGCCAGCAGCTTAAGTGGGGACGGCGTCGATGGCTACACCTTC CASSLSGDGVDGYTF
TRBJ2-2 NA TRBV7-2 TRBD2 TGTGCCAGCAGCTTAGCACTAGCGGGGGGCACCGGGGAGCTGTTTTTT CASSLALAGGTGELFF
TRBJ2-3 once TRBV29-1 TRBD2 TGCAGCGTTGAAAATATAGCGGGAGGCCAGGTTACGCAGTATTTT CSVENIAGGQVTQYF
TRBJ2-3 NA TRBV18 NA TGTGCCAGCTCCCGGCCGAGCGACAGCACAGATACGCAGTATTTT CASSRPSDSTDTQYF
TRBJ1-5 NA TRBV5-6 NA TGTGCCAGCAGCTGGAGAGGTCGGGGGCGCCCCGGACCCCAGCATTTT CASSWRGRGRPGPQHF